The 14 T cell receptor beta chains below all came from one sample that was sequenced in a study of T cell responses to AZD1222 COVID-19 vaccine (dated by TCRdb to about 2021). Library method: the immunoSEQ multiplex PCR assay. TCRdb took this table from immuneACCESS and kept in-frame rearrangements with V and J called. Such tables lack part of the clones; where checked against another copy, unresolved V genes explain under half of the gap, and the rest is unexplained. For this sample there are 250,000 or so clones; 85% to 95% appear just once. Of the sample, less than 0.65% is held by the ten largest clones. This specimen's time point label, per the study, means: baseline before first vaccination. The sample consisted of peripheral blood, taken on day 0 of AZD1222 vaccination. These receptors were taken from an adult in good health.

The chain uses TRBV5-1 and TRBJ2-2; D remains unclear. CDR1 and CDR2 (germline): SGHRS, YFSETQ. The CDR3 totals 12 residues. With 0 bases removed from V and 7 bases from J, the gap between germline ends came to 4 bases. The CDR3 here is CASSLEGGELFF. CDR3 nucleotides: TGCGCCAGCAGCTTGGAAGGCGGGGAGCTGTTTTTT.

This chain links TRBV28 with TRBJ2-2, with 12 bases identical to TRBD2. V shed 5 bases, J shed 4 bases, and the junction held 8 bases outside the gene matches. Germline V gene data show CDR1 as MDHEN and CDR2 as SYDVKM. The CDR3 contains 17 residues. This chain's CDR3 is CASSVGLAGTITGELFF. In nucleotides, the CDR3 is TGTGCCAGCAGTGTAGGACTAGCGGGGACTATCACCGGGGAGCTGTTTTTT.

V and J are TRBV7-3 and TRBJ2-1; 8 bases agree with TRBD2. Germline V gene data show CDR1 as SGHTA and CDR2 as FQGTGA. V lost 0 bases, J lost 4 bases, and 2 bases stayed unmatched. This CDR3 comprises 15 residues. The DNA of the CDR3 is TGTGCCAGCAGCTTAACTAGCGGGGAGTACAATGAGCAGTTCTTC. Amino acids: CASSLTSGEYNEQFF.

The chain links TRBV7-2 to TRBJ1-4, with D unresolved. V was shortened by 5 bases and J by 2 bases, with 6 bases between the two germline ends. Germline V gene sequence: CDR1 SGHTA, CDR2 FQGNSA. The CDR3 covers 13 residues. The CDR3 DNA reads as TGTGCCAGCAGCGCCTGGACTAATGAAAAACTGTTTTTT. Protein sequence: CASSAWTNEKLFF.

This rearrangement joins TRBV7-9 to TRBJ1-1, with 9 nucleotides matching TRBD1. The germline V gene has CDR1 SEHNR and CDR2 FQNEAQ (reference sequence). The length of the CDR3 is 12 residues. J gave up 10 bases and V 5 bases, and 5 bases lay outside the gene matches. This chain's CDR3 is CASSKPGQGAFF. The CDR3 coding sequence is TGTGCCAGCAGCAAACCGGGACAGGGAGCTTTCTTT.

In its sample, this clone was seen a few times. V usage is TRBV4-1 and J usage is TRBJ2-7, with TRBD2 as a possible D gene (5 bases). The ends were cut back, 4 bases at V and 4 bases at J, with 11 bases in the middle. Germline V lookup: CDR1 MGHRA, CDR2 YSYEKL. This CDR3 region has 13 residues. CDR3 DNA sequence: TGCGCCAGCAGCCCCCCGGGAAGTTACGAGCAGTACTTC. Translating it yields CASSPPGSYEQYF.

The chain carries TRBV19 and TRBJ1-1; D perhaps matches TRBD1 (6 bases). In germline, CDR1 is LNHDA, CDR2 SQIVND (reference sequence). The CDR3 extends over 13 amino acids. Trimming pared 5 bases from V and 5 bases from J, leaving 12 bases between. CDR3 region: CASSQGSRTEAFF. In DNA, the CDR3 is TGTGCCAGTAGTCAGGGGAGTCGGACTGAAGCTTTCTTT. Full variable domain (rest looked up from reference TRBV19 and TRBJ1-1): DGGITQSPKYLFRKEGQNVTLSCEQNLNHDAMYWYRQDPGQGLRLIYYSQIVNDFQKGDIAEGYSVSREKKESFPLTVTSAQKNPTAFYLCASSQGSRTEAFFGQGTRLTVV.

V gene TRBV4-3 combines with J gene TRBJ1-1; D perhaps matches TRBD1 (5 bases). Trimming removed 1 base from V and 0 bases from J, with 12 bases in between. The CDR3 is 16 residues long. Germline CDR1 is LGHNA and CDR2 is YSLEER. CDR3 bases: TGCGCCAGCAGCCAAGTAATGGGACCGATGAACACTGAAGCTTTCTTT. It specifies CASSQVMGPMNTEAFF.

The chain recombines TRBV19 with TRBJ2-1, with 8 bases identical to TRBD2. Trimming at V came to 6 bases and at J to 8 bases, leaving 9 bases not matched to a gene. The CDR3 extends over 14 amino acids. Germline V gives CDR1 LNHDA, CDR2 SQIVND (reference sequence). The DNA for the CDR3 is TGTGCCAGTAGACCCGCCGGGAGGGGGGATGAGCAGTTCTTC. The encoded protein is CASRPAGRGDEQFF.

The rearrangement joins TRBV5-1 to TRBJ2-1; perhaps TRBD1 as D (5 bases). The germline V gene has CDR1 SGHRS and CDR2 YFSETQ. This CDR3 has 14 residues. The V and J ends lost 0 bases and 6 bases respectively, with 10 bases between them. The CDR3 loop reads CASSLEIGANEQFF. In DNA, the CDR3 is TGCGCCAGCAGCTTGGAAATTGGGGCCAATGAGCAGTTCTTC.

For the CDR3, the DNA is TGTGCCAGCAGCTTACTAGCGGGAGACGAGCAGTACTTC. As protein: CASSLLAGDEQYF. The V gene is TRBV7-9, the J gene TRBJ2-7; TRBD2 matches 10 bases. Germline CDR1 and CDR2: SEHNR and FQNEAQ (reference sequence). V trimming: 2 bases; J trimming: 5 bases; junction bases outside the gene matches: 0. CDR3 length: 13 amino acids.

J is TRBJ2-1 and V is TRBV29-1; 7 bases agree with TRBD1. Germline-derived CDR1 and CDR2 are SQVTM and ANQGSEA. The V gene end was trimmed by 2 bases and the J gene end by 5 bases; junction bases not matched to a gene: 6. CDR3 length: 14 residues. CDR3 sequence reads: CSVETGTVDNEQFF. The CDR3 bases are TGCAGCGTTGAAACCGGGACAGTAGACAATGAGCAGTTCTTC.

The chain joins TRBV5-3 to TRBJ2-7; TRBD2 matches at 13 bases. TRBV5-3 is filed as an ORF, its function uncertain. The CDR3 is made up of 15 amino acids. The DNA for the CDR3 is TGTGCTCGTAGGACTAGCGGGAGAACGGTGTACGAGCAGTACTTC. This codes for CARRTSGRTVYEQYF.

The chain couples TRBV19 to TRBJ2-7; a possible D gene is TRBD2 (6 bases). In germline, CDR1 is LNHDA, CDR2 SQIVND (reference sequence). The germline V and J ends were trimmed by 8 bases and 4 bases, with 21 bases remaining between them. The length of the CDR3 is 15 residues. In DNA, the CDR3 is TGTGCCAGTCGAGTCGTCTCGGGGGATCCATACGAGCAGTACTTC. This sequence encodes CASRVVSGDPYEQYF.